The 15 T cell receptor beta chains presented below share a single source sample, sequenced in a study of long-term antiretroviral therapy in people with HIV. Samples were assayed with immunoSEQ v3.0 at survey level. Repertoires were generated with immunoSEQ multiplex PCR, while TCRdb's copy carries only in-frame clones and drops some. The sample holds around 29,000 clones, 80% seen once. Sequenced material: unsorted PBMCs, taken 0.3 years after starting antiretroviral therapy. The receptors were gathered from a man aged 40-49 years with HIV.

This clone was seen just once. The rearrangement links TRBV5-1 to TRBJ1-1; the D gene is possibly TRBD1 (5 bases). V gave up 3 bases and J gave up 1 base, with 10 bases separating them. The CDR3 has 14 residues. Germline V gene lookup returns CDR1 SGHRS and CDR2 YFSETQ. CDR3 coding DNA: TGCGCCAGCAGCTGGACGGGGGGGAACACTGAAGCTTTCTTT. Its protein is CASSWTGGNTEAFF.

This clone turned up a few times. CDR3 residues: CASSYQGTTEAFF. CDR3 DNA sequence: TGTGCCAGCAGTTACCAGGGAACCACTGAAGCTTTCTTT. The chain uses TRBV6-5 and TRBJ1-1, with D possibly TRBD1 on 5 matching bases. Trimming stripped 2 bases from V and 4 bases from J, with 8 bases between. Germline V gene data show CDR1 as MNHEY and CDR2 as SVGAGI. CDR3 length: 13 amino acids.

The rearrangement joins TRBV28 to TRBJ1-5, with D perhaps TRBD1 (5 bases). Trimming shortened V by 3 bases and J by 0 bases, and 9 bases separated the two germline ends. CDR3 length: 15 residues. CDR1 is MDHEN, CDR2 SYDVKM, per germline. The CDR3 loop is CASSFGHFSNQPQHF. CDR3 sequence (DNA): TGTGCCAGCAGTTTTGGACATTTTAGCAATCAGCCCCAGCATTTT.

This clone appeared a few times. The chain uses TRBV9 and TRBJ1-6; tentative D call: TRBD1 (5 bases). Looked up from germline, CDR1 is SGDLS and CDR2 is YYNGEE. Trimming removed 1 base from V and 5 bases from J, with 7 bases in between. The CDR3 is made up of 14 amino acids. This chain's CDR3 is CASSVSRDNSPLHF. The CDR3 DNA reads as TGTGCCAGCAGCGTAAGCAGGGATAATTCACCCCTCCACTTT.

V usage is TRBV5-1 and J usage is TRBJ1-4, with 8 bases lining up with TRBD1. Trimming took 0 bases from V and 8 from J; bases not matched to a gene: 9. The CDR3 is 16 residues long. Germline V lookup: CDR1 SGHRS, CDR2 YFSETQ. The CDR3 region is CASSLGSDRGGEKLFF. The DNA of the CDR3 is TGCGCCAGCAGCTTGGGCTCCGACAGGGGAGGCGAAAAACTGTTTTTT.

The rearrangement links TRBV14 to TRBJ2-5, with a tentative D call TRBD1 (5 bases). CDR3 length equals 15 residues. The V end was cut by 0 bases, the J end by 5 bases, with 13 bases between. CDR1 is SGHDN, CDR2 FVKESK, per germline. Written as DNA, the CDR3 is TGTGCCAGCAGCCAAGATGGGGCCGGCAGGGAGACCCAGTACTTC. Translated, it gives CASSQDGAGRETQYF. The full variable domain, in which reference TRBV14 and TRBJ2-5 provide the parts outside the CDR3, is EAGVTQFPSHSVIEKGQTVTLRCDPISGHDNLYWYRRVMGKEIKFLLHFVKESKQDESGMPNNRFLAERTGGTYSTLKVQPAELEDSGVYFCASSQDGAGRETQYFGPGTRLLVL.

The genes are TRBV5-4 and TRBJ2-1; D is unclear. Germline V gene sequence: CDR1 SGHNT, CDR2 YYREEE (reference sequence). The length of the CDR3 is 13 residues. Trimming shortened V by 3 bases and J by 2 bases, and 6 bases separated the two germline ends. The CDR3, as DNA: TGTGCCAGCAGCTCTAAGCCCTACAATGAGCAGTTCTTC. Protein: CASSSKPYNEQFF.

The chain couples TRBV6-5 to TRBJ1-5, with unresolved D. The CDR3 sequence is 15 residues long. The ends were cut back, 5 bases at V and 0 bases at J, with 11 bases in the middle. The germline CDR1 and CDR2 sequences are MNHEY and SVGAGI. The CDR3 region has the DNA TGTGCCAGCAGTCCGGACCTCTATAGCAATCAGCCCCAGCATTTT. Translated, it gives CASSPDLYSNQPQHF.

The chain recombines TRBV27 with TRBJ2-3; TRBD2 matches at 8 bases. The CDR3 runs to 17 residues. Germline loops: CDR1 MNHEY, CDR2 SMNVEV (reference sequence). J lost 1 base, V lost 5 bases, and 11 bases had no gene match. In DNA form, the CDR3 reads TGTGCCAGCAGTCCCCGGAGACTAGCGCGAGGCACAGATACGCAGTATTTT. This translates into CASSPRRLARGTDTQYF.

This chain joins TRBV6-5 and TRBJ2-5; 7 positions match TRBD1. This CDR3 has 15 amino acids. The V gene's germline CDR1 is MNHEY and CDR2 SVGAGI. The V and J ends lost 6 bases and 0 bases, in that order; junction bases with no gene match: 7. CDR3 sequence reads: CASRDRRGYQETQYF. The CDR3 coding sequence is TGTGCCAGCAGGGACAGGCGAGGGTACCAAGAGACCCAGTACTTC.

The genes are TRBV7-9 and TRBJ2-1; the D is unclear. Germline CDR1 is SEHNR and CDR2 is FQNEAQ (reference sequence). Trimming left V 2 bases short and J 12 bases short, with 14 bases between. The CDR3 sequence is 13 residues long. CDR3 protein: CASSLTHSARQFF. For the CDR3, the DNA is TGTGCCAGCAGCTTAACACATTCGGCACGGCAGTTCTTC.

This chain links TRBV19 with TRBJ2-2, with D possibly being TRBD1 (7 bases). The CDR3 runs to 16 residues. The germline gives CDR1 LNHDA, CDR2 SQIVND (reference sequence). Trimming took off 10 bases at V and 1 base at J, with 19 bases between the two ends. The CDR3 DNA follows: TGTGCCACCTTTGGGAGGAGACAGGGGAACACCGGGGAGCTGTTTTTT. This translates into CATFGRRQGNTGELFF.

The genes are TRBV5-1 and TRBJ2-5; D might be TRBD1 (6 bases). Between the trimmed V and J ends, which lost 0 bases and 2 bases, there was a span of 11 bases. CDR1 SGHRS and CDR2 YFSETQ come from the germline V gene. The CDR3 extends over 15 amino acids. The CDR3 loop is CASSLATDSQETQYF. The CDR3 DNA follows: TGCGCCAGCAGCTTGGCCACGGACAGTCAAGAGACCCAGTACTTC.

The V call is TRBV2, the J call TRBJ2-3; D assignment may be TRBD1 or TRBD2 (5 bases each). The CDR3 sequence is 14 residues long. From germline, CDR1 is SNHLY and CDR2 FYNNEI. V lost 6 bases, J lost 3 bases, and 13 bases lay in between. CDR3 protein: CASSKERGTDTQYF. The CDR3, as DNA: TGTGCCAGCAGCAAAGAGAGGGGTACAGATACGCAGTATTTT.

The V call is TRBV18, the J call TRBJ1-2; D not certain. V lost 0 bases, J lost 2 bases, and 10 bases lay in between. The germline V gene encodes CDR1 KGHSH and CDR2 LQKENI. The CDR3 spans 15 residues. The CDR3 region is CASSPPNRDNYGYTF. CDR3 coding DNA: TGTGCCAGCTCACCACCGAACAGAGACAACTATGGCTACACCTTC.